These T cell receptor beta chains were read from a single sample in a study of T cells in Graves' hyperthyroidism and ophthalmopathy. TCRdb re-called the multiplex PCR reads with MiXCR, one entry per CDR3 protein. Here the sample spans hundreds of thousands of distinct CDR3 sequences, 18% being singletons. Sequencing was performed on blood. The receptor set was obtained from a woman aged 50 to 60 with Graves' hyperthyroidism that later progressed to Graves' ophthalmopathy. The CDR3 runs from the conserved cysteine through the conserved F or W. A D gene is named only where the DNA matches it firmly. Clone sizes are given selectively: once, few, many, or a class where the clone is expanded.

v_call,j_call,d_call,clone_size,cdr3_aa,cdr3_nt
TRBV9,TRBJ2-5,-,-,CASSPPGKGMQETQYF,TGTGCCAGCAGCCCTCCGGGTAAGGGCATGCAAGAGACCCAGTACTTC
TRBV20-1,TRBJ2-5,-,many,CSAPLPGFQETQYF,TGCAGTGCTCCCTTGCCGGGATTCCAAGAGACCCAGTACTTC
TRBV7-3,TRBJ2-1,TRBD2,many,CASSSPGLAGRNEQFF,TGTGCCAGCAGCTCCCCGGGACTAGCGGGGAGAAATGAGCAGTTCTTC
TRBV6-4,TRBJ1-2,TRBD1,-,CASSHGGQGNYGYTF,TGTGCCAGCAGCCACGGGGGACAGGGAAACTATGGCTACACCTTC
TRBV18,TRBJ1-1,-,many,CASSPANTEAFF,TGTGCCAGCTCACCAGCGAACACTGAAGCTTTCTTT
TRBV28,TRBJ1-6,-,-,CASSLPHLALNSPLHF,TGTGCCAGCAGCCTCCCTCATCTTGCGCTCAATTCACCCCTCCACTTT
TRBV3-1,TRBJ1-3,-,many,CASSPIATGASGNTIYF,TGTGCCAGCAGCCCTATTGCGACAGGCGCCTCTGGAAACACCATATATTTT
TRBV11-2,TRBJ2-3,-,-,CASRTTTGKTTDTQYF,TGTGCCAGCAGAACCACAACCGGGAAAACCACAGATACGCAGTATTTT
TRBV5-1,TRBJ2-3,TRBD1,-,CASSIRQGRTTDTQYF,TGCGCCAGCAGCATCCGACAGGGACGAACGACAGATACGCAGTATTTT
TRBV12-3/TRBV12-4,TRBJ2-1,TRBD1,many,CASSQYRGQGYNEQFF,TGTGCCAGCAGTCAATACAGGGGGCAGGGGTACAATGAGCAGTTCTTC
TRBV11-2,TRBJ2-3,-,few,CASSFGGVPDTQYF,TGTGCCAGCAGCTTCGGCGGGGTACCAGATACGCAGTATTTT
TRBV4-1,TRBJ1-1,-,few,CASSQVMSGWNGRNTEAFF,TGCGCCAGCAGCCAAGTGATGAGTGGGTGGAACGGACGGAACACTGAAGCTTTCTTT
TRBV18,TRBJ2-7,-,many,CASSPLPRGNEQYF,TGTGCCAGCTCACCACTCCCCCGGGGCAACGAGCAGTACTTC
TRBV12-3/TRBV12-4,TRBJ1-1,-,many,CASNGGVRDTEAFF,TGTGCCAGTAATGGGGGCGTCAGGGACACTGAAGCTTTCTTT
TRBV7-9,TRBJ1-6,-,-,CASSSRDPHLHF,TGTGCCAGCAGCTCCCGGGACCCTCACCTCCACTTT
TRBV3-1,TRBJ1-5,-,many,CASSHPGGNQPQHF,TGTGCCAGCAGCCATCCAGGTGGCAATCAGCCCCAGCATTTT
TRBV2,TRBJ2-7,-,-,CASRSGTNSYEQYF,TGTGCCAGCCGATCCGGGACAAATTCCTACGAGCAGTACTTC
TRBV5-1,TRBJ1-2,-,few,CASSLIPGNYGYTF,TGCGCCAGCAGCTTGATCCCGGGGAACTATGGCTACACCTTC
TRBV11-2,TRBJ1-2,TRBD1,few,CASSLGGRGRGLIGYTF,TGTGCCAGCAGCTTAGGAGGGAGAGGCAGGGGGCTTATTGGCTACACCTTC
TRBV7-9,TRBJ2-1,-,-,CASSLMDRYNEQFF,TGTGCCAGCAGCCTCATGGACCGTTACAATGAGCAGTTCTTC
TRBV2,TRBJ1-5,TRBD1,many,CASNKRDRGGQPQHF,TGTGCCAGCAACAAGCGGGACAGAGGGGGTCAGCCCCAGCATTTT
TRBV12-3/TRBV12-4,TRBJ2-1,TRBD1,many,CASSRASGTGSYNEQFF,TGTGCCAGCAGCCGAGCCTCCGGGACAGGGTCCTACAATGAGCAGTTCTTC
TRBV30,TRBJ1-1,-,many,CAWSVRRRDTEAFF,TGTGCCTGGAGTGTCCGCAGACGGGACACTGAAGCTTTCTTT
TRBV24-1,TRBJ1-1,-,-,CATSSDELKTEAFF,TGTGCCACCAGTAGTGATGAACTGAAAACTGAAGCTTTCTTT
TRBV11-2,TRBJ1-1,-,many,CASSLEHLNTEAFF,TGTGCCAGCAGCTTAGAACATCTGAACACTGAAGCTTTCTTT
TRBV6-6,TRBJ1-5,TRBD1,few,CASSYELDDRGHQPQHF,TGTGCCAGCAGTTACGAGTTGGATGACAGGGGACATCAGCCCCAGCATTTT
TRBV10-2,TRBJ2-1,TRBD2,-,CASSGGTSGGAGDEQFF,TGCGCCAGCAGTGGGGGGACTAGCGGGGGGGCTGGCGATGAGCAGTTCTTC
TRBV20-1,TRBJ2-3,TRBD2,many,CSASPGTSGTDTQYF,TGCAGTGCTAGCCCCGGGACTAGCGGCACAGATACGCAGTATTTT
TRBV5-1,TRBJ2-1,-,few,CASSSGPPPGDEQFF,TGCGCCAGCAGCAGTGGCCCTCCTCCCGGTGATGAGCAGTTCTTC
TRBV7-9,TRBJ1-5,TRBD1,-,CASSPGGLGNQPQHF,TGTGCCAGCAGCCCAGGGGGGCTCGGGAATCAGCCCCAGCATTTT
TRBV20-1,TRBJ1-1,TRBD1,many,CSATQGVNTEAFF,TGCAGTGCGACCCAGGGGGTGAACACTGAAGCTTTCTTT